The 24 T cell receptor beta chains listed next were all sequenced from one sample in a study of blood T cell repertoires in COVID-19. Repertoires were generated with immunoSEQ multiplex PCR, while TCRdb's copy carries only in-frame clones and drops some. Here the sample spans about 410,000 clones, roughly 85% being singletons. Sequences were obtained from peripheral blood. These receptors all stem from a woman in her twenties or thirties with active or convalescent COVID-19.

The rearrangement joins TRBV11-2 to TRBJ2-7; possible D gene TRBD2, 5 bases. V was cut by 2 bases and J by 1 base, with 9 bases left in between. Germline V gene data show CDR1 as SGHAT and CDR2 as FQNNGV. CDR3 size: 14 residues. The CDR3 coding sequence is TGTGCCAGCAGCTTAAGGACTTCGTCCTACGAGCAGTACTTC. Encoded protein: CASSLRTSSYEQYF.

CDR3: CASSLLMADEKLFF. The CDR3 DNA sequence: TGTGCCAGCAGCCTGTTAATGGCAGATGAAAAACTGTTTTTT. The gene calls are TRBV7-6 and TRBJ1-4; the D is unclear. The CDR3 extends over 14 amino acids. Germline CDR1 and CDR2: SGHVS and FNYEAQ. Trimming removed 5 bases from V and 6 bases from J, with 13 bases in between.

The chain links TRBV20-1 to TRBJ2-1; TRBD2 is a possible D gene (6 bases). V lost 3 bases to trimming and J lost 10 bases, with 10 bases between them. This CDR3 contains 11 residues. CDR1 is DFQATT, CDR2 SNEGSKA, per germline (reference sequence). The CDR3 DNA reads TGCAGTGCTAGTGGGGCGGGGGAGCAGTTCTTC. Translation gives CSASGAGEQFF.

The chain uses TRBV5-1 and TRBJ1-1; tentatively, D is TRBD1 (6 bases). In germline, CDR1 is SGHRS, CDR2 YFSETQ. Trimming pared 4 bases from V and 4 bases from J, leaving 17 bases between. CDR3 length: 15 amino acids. CDR3 sequence (DNA): TGCGCCAGCAGCCCGGGGGGCTCAAAGGGCACTGAAGCTTTCTTT. Translated, it gives CASSPGGSKGTEAFF.

This chain joins TRBV5-5 and TRBJ1-1; no firm D call. V lost 4 bases, J lost 3 bases, and 16 bases lay in between. CDR3 length equals 15 residues. Looked up from germline, CDR1 is SGHKS and CDR2 is YYEKEE (reference sequence). The CDR3 region has the DNA TGTGCCAGCAGCAGAAAGGAGGGCTTGGACACTGAAGCTTTCTTT. Amino acid sequence: CASSRKEGLDTEAFF.

The CDR3 DNA reads as TGTGCCTGGAGTGATTGGAACTATGGGGCGAACTATGGCTACACCTTC. Protein: CAWSDWNYGANYGYTF. The chain recombines TRBV30 with TRBJ1-2; a possible D gene is TRBD1 (5 bases). CDR1 is GTSNPN and CDR2 is SVGIG in the germline V gene (reference sequence). Trimming removed 1 base at V and 2 bases at J, with 17 bases between. This CDR3 has 16 amino acids.

This clone has only a few counts. This chain links TRBV19 with TRBJ1-1; D call uncertain. Deletions cut 1 base from V and 0 bases from J, with 3 bases between. The CDR3 spans 13 residues. Germline-derived CDR1 and CDR2 are LNHDA and SQIVND (reference sequence). CDR3 sequence (DNA): TGTGCCAGTAGTATAGCAGTGAACACTGAAGCTTTCTTT. Its translation: CASSIAVNTEAFF.

In its sample, this clone was seen once. This chain connects TRBV19 to TRBJ1-1; maybe TRBD1 (6 bases). From germline, CDR1 is LNHDA and CDR2 SQIVND (reference sequence). V lost 9 bases and J lost 0, with 17 bases in between. The CDR3 has 15 amino acids. For the CDR3, the DNA is TGTGCCAGCAAAAATAAGGGACAACTGAACACTGAAGCTTTCTTT. It is translated as CASKNKGQLNTEAFF. Looking up the rest from reference TRBV19 and TRBJ1-1 gives the full variable domain: DGGITQSPKYLFRKEGQNVTLSCEQNLNHDAMYWYRQDPGQGLRLIYYSQIVNDFQKGDIAEGYSVSREKKESFPLTVTSAQKNPTAFYLCASKNKGQLNTEAFFGQGTRLTVV.

V is TRBV20-1 and J is TRBJ1-2; no reliable D call. Trimming took 3 bases from V and 8 from J, leaving 19 bases between them. This CDR3 has 14 residues. Germline CDR1 is DFQATT and CDR2 is SNEGSKA (reference sequence). The CDR3 coding sequence is TGCAGTGCTAGTTCCCCGGCGGGAAGTACGGGCTACACCTTC. Protein sequence: CSASSPAGSTGYTF.

This chain uses TRBV7-9 with TRBJ2-3; TRBD1 agrees at 11 bases. V lost 5 bases to trimming and J lost 6 bases; unmatched junction nucleotides: 7. The CDR3 runs to 15 residues. Germline CDR1 is SEHNR and CDR2 is FQNEAQ (reference sequence). Here the CDR3 reads CASSLRTGGPDTQYF. Written as DNA, the CDR3 is TGTGCCAGCAGCCTCCGGACAGGGGGCCCTGATACGCAGTATTTT.

This chain links TRBV19 with TRBJ2-7, with D perhaps matching TRBD2 (5 bases). This CDR3 region has 16 residues. Germline V gives CDR1 LNHDA, CDR2 SQIVND (reference sequence). The V gene lost 5 bases and the J gene lost 2 bases, with 19 bases spanning the gap. CDR3 coding DNA: TGTGCCAGTAGTGCGGGCCTCGGCGGCCCCCCCTACGAGCAGTACTTC. Protein sequence: CASSAGLGGPPYEQYF.

The J gene is TRBJ2-2, the V gene TRBV5-1; 9 nucleotides match TRBD1. The germline V gene encodes CDR1 SGHRS and CDR2 YFSETQ. The CDR3 is made up of 19 amino acids. V was clipped by 1 base and J by 7 bases; unmatched bases: 17. CDR3 amino acids: CASSLWGITGTGSDGELFF. CDR3 sequence (DNA): TGCGCCAGCAGCTTGTGGGGGATAACCGGGACAGGGTCGGACGGGGAGCTGTTTTTT.

The chain couples TRBV27 to TRBJ1-2, with unresolved D. Germline V CDR1 and CDR2: MNHEY, SMNVEV (reference sequence). The ends were cut back, 4 bases at V and 0 bases at J, with 9 bases in the middle. This CDR3 comprises 14 residues. CDR3 in DNA: TGTGCCAGCAGTTGGTTCAGTCCTAACTATGGCTACACCTTC. It is translated as CASSWFSPNYGYTF.

The chain carries TRBV5-4 and TRBJ2-3, with D uncertain. Per germline, CDR1 SGHNT and CDR2 YYREEE (reference sequence). V gave up 7 bases and J gave up 1 base, with 4 bases separating them. The CDR3 sequence is 11 residues long. Written as DNA, the CDR3 is TGTGCCAGCGTCGGCACAGATACGCAGTATTTT. This codes for CASVGTDTQYF.

Remarks on this clone: This sample includes further DNA sequences coding for the same CDR3. V and J are TRBV18 and TRBJ2-7, with TRBD2 matching 10 bases. The CDR3 is 15 residues long. J lost 4 bases, V lost 3 bases, and 6 bases had no gene match. Germline loops: CDR1 KGHSH, CDR2 LQKENI. CDR3: CASSPPLAGAYEQYF. CDR3 nucleotide sequence: TGTGCCAGCTCACCTCCCCTAGCGGGAGCTTACGAGCAGTACTTC.

V usage is TRBV29-1 and J usage is TRBJ1-6; possible D gene TRBD1, 6 bases. V gave up 7 bases and J gave up 8 bases, with 15 bases separating them. Germline CDR1 is SQVTM and CDR2 is ANQGSEA. The CDR3 covers 13 residues. CDR3 in amino acids: CSGKQGVDSPLHF. CDR3 DNA sequence: TGCAGCGGCAAACAGGGAGTGGATTCACCCCTCCACTTT. Full variable domain (outside the CDR3, taken from reference TRBV29-1 and TRBJ1-6): SAVISQKPSRDICQRGTSLTIQCQVDSQVTMMFWYRQQPGQSLTLIATANQGSEATYESGFVIDKFPISRPNLTFSTLTVSNMSPEDSSIYLCSGKQGVDSPLHFGNGTRLTVT.

About this clone: The germline gene is not matched at one end of the junction; a read error may be the cause. The CDR3 nucleotides are TGTGCCACCAGTCCGGGACAGCAAAAAAGTCTCTATGGCTACACCTTC. Its protein is CATSPGQQKSLYGYTF. The rearrangement joins TRBV2 to TRBJ1-2, with 7 bases fitting TRBD1. Germline-derived CDR1 and CDR2 are SNHLY and FYNNEI. The CDR3 has 16 residues.

CDR3 sequence: CASSAYDRSLNTEAFF. The CDR3 bases are TGTGCCAGTAGTGCGTACGACAGGTCATTGAACACTGAAGCTTTCTTT. The rearrangement joins TRBV19 to TRBJ1-1; D might be TRBD1 (6 bases). Trimming cost V 5 bases and J 0 bases, with 16 bases left between them. Germline V gene sequence: CDR1 LNHDA, CDR2 SQIVND (reference sequence). CDR3 length: 16 residues.

This chain links TRBV11-2 with TRBJ2-3, with TRBD1 matching over 7 bases. CDR1 and CDR2 (germline): SGHAT, FQNNGV. The CDR3 has 15 residues. V lost 4 bases, J lost 2 bases, and 6 bases stayed unmatched. In nucleotides, the CDR3 is TGTGCCAGCAGCTCCCGGGACAGATACACAGATACGCAGTATTTT. Protein product: CASSSRDRYTDTQYF.

This clone was detected once. This chain joins TRBV12-5 and TRBJ1-5, with TRBD1 as a possible D gene (5 bases). Looked up from germline, CDR1 is LGHNT and CDR2 is FRNRAP. V shed 1 base and J shed 0 bases, with 22 bases lying between them. This CDR3 is built from 20 residues. The CDR3 protein is CASGLGVWAGTVDSNQPQHF. CDR3 coding DNA: TGTGCTAGTGGTTTGGGGGTCTGGGCCGGGACTGTAGATAGCAATCAGCCCCAGCATTTT.

The chain couples TRBV2 to TRBJ2-6; no clear D. Germline V gene sequence: CDR1 SNHLY, CDR2 FYNNEI. Trimming removed 4 bases from V and 0 bases from J, with 10 bases in between. This CDR3 contains 16 residues. The DNA for the CDR3 is TGTGCCAGCAGTGGCAGGTTGAGCTCTGGGGCCAACGTCCTGACTTTC. This gives the protein CASSGRLSSGANVLTF. Filled out from reference TRBV2 and TRBJ2-6, the complete variable domain reads EPEVTQTPSHQVTQMGQEVILRCVPISNHLYFYWYRQILGQKVEFLVSFYNNEISEKSEIFDDQFSVERPDGSNFTLKIRSTKLEDSAMYFCASSGRLSSGANVLTFGAGSRLTVL.

The rearrangement links TRBV11-2 to TRBJ2-3; tentative D call: TRBD1 (6 bases). Germline V lookup: CDR1 SGHAT, CDR2 FQNNGV. V was shortened by 5 bases and J by 2 bases, with 14 bases between the two germline ends. The CDR3 totals 15 residues. CDR3 nucleotide sequence: TGTGCCAGCAGCGGACAGAGGGGTTCCACAGATACGCAGTATTTT. Residues: CASSGQRGSTDTQYF.

The chain is built from TRBV27 and TRBJ1-2; 10 bases are shared with TRBD1. V trimming: 4 bases; J trimming: 6 bases; junction bases outside the gene matches: 11. Per germline, CDR1 MNHEY and CDR2 SMNVEV (reference sequence). The CDR3 is 16 amino acids. The CDR3 spells CASSWTRTGGRHGYTF. The CDR3 DNA sequence: TGTGCCAGCAGTTGGACCCGGACAGGGGGGCGGCATGGCTACACCTTC.

This sequence joins TRBV14 and TRBJ1-2, with TRBD1 matching 7 bases. In germline, CDR1 is SGHDN, CDR2 FVKESK. This CDR3 comprises 15 residues. The ends lost 1 base at V and 4 bases at J; junction bases unmatched: 6. CDR3 sequence reads: CASSQVGGSTYGYTF. The CDR3 DNA reads as TGTGCCAGCAGCCAAGTAGGGGGCTCTACCTATGGCTACACCTTC.